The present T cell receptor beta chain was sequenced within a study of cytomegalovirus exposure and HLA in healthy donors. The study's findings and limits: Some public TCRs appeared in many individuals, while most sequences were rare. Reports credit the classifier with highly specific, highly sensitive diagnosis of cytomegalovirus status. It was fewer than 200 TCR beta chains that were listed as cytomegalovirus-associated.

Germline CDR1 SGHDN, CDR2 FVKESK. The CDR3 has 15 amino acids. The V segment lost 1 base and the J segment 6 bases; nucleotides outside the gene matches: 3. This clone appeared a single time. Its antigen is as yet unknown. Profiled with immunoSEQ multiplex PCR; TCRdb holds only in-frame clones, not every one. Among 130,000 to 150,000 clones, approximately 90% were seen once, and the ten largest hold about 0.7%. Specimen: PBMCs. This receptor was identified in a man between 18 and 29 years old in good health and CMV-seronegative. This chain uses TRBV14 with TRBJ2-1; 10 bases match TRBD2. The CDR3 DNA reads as TGTGCCAGCAGCCAAGGGCTAGCGGGGGTCAATGAGCAGTTCTTC. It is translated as CASSQGLAGVNEQFF.